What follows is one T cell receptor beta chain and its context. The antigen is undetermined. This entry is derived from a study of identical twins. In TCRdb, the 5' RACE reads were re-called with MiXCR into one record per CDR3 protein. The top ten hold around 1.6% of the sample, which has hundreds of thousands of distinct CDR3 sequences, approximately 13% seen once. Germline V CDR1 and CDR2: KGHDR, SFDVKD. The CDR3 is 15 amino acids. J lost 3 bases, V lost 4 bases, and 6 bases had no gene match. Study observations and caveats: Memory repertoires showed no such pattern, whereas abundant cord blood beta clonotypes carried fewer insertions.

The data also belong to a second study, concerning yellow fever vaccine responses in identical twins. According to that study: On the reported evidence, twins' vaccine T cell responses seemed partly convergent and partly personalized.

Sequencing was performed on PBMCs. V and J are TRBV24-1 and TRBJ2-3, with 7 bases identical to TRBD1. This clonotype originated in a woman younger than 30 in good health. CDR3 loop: CATSDAGTETDTQYF. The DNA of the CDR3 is TGTGCCACCAGTGACGCCGGGACAGAAACAGATACGCAGTATTTT.